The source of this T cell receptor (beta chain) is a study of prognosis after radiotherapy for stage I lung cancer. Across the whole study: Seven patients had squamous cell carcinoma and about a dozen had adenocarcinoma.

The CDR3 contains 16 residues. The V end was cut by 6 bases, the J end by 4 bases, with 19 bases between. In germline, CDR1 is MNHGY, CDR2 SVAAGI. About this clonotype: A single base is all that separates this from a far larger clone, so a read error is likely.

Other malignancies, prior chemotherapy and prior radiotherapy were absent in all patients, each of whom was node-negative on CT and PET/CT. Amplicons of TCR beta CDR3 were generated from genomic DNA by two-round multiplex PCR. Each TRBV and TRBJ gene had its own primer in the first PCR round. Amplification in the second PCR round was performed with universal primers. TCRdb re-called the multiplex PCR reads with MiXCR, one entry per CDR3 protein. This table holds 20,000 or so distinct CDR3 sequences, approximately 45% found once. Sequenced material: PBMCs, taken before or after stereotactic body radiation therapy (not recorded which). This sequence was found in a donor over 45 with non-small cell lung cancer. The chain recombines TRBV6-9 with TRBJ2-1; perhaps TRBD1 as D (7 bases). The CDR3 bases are TGTGCCAGCAGCCCTTCTTCAGGGGGGTGTTACAATGAGCAGTTCTTC. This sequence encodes CASSPSSGGCYNEQFF.